This T cell receptor beta chain was sequenced for a study of T cell responses to AZD1222 COVID-19 vaccine (dated by TCRdb to 2020 to 2023). A note on the overall study: Because spike-specific TCR depth and breadth did not differ between the two schedules, AZD1222 recipients who got a second dose at roughly 4 weeks were pooled with those who got a second dose at roughly 12 weeks. TCR sequencing covered roughly 230 trial participants: around 210 given two doses of AZD1222 and 26 given two doses of MenACWY control vaccine. Trial participants were enrolled by age into 18-55, 56-69 and 70-plus year subgroups, with roughly 160, 29 and 62 TCR-sequenced participants respectively.

The CDR3 measures 14 amino acids from cysteine to phenylalanine. Solely the CDR3 DNA is kept, with 42 bases framed from the first base. V and J lose 8 bases and 2 bases, and a span of 13 bases separates them. For CDR1 and CDR2, the germline V gene (reference sequence) lists SEHNR and FQNEAQ. The CDR3 regions of human TCRbeta chains were analyzed by immunosequencing. The paper's processing steps were these. Repertoire TCRs were matched against a reference library of SARS-CoV-2-specific TCRs generated with the MIRA antigen-specificity platform. Breadth meant the fraction of unique TCRs that were SARS-CoV-2-associated, whereas depth meant the fraction of total T cells that were SARS-CoV-2-associated. Using the MIRA data, each spike-specific TCR was mapped to the spike region that the TCR reacts to and placed in a CD4 or CD8 class. Log10-transformed breadth and depth values were compared by one-way ANOVA with Sidak's multiple comparisons tests. Imported from immuneACCESS, the table was reduced by TCRdb to in-frame sequences with V and J called. These copies leave out some clones; in studies compared against another copy, an unresolved V gene accounts for under half, and the cause of the remainder is not known. V and J calls and clone size are as listed in that table; D and trimming were resolved from the DNA. In all, the sample holds about 120,000 clones, and 70% to 90% of those were seen once. The ten top clones hold about a tenth of the sample.

Comments on this clone: Its specific antigen is unknown. Base quality data are lacking; no much larger clone is found one base away.

The research as a whole found: Vaccine-associated CD4 TCRs spanned the whole spike protein, with dominant responses in regions 160-218 and 743-854. In the small 56-69-year group, the increase in depth fell short of significance, most likely because of low power. Reportedly, almost half of the unique spike-specific TCRs recognized epitopes lying outside the regions that are mutated in the B.1.351 and B.1.1.7 variants. Because no samples from the day 14 peak response were available, repertoires could be characterized only after the peak T cell response. Participants were mostly white British, with more females than males. The authors suggested clonal diversity may have been underestimated. Spike-specific TCR breadth and depth rose significantly after two AZD1222 doses compared with day 0 and with MenACWY recipients. Conclusions about previously exposed vaccinees were limited because only six AZD1222 recipients were SARS-CoV-2 seropositive at baseline.

The sample's time point label, decoded: baseline before first vaccination. Samples from vaccinated people were obtained from the UK trials COV001 and COV002, which included a single-blind randomized controlled phase 2/3 trial of AZD1222 (ChAdOx1 nCoV-19) in healthy adults. Trial participant PBMC samples were collected at day 0 and day 28 after the second dose for TCRbeta chain sequencing. This sequence originates from an adult in good health. The specimen comprised peripheral blood, sampled on day 0 of AZD1222 vaccination. The rearranged chain carries TRBV7-9 and TRBJ1-3; 5 matching bases give a weak D call of TRBD1. The encoded CDR3 is CASREGGAGNTIYF. DNA sequence: TGTGCCAGCCGGGAAGGAGGGGCTGGAAACACCATATATTTT.